This T cell receptor (beta chain) was captured in a study of blood T cell repertoires in COVID-19. Looking at the study overall: The analysed material was cDNA or gDNA that came from T cells, B-cell-depleted T cells, or PBMCs.

There are 16 residues in the CDR3. Germline trimming cut 3 bases from V and 0 bases from J; bases unmatched to any gene: 3. The germline gives CDR1 SEHNR, CDR2 FQNEAQ (reference sequence). Only in-frame clones appear in the TCRdb table, and some are missing; sequencing was by immunoSEQ multiplex PCR. Counted here are about 190,000 clones, 70% to 90% occurring once; the ten biggest clones make up about 1%. The sample was peripheral blood. The rearrangement links TRBV7-9 to TRBJ2-2; 8 bases align to TRBD2. The origin of this receptor is a man between 25 and 39 years old with acute or convalescent COVID-19. This chain's CDR3 is CASSFSGTSNTGELFF. CDR3 DNA sequence: TGTGCCAGCAGCTTTAGCGGGACATCGAACACCGGGGAGCTGTTTTTT.